This T cell receptor beta chain was profiled in a study of Ad26.COV2.S vaccination and SARS-CoV-2 variants. Broader study findings: Those who received the vaccine showed greater spike-specific TCR breadth than those given placebo. TCR breadth and depth analyses may have underestimated total T cell responses. Similar non-spike TCR breadth was observed in recipients of vaccine and of placebo.

The germline CDR1 and CDR2 sequences are SGDLS and YYNGEE. There are 14 residues in the CDR3. Trimming took off 1 base at V and 4 bases at J, with 12 bases between the two ends. Concerning this clone itself: Its matching antigen is unknown.

Clones were read by immunoSEQ multiplex PCR, and TCRdb kept only the in-frame ones, dropping some. Of some 350,000 clones in the sample, roughly 94% are singletons; the top ten hold about 3.9%. The TCR comes from a human donor who had recovered from COVID-19. The gene calls are TRBV9 and TRBJ2-7; a possible D gene is TRBD2 (6 bases). Sequencing was performed on peripheral blood, taken after recovery from COVID-19. CDR3 sequence (DNA): TGTGCCAGCAGCGTAAAACTAGCTCTTTACGAGCAGTACTTC. Its translation: CASSVKLALYEQYF.